This TCR beta chain emerged from a study of shared clonotypes between healthy human individuals (TCRdb year 2020). Some background on the complete study: The cohort included three men and a couple of women between 18 and 49 years of age. For each donor, three plates each were used for CD4 naive and CD4 memory, two plates were used for CD8 naive, and one plate was used for CD8 memory. Each donor's leukapheresis produced roughly between roughly 0.85 and 9.5 billion PBMCs. To estimate repertoire size and how much clonotypes are shared between individuals, the study performed deep sequencing of blood TCR repertoires from five healthy adults. To increase sequencing depth and limit assay-specific biases, TCR repertoire library preparation and sequencing were carried out by different laboratories using diverse techniques. The paper as a whole reports these results and caveats: Incomplete sequencing was indicated by rarefaction of sorted-subset datasets, despite the large sequencing depth. Pairwise subsampling indicated that sequencing depth was expected to affect the degree of clonotype sharing among donors. When several donors were compared, the shared fraction of clonotypes was roughly 4.8% for naive CD4, around 3.5% for naive CD8, more than 2% for memory CD4, and 0.3% to 0.5% for memory CD8. Compared with non-shared clonotypes, the clonotypes found in all four sorted-subset donors had higher generation probabilities. Only blood was sampled, and tissue TCR repertoires likely differ from those in blood. Because the study included only a small number of donors, the genetic and exposure-history diversity represented was limited. Larger estimated clonotype richness was generally found for naive subsets than for memory subsets.

CD8 naive samples were obtained by positive selection for CCR7 among CD45RO-negative cells, yielding a CD45RA+CCR7+ population from which TemRA cells were excluded. Donors were healthy HIV-negative adults with no recently reported acute infections or vaccinations. Only Caucasian adults living in Nashville, Tennessee, USA were represented among the donors. Blood was obtained by leukapheresis, after which PBMCs were separated by Ficoll-Histopaque density gradient centrifugation and cryopreserved in liquid nitrogen vapor phase. Analytical flow cytometry was used to check the purity and quantity of each magnetically sorted T cell population. From each sorted fraction, genomic DNA was isolated and quantified by UV absorbance on a Nanodrop 2000c. Points on this clone: Its antigen has not been determined. No much larger clone is present one base from it, and per-base qualities are unavailable.

There are 14 amino acids in the CDR3, from cysteine to phenylalanine inclusive. The DNA shown is the 42-base CDR3, in frame from base 1. Trimming removed 3 bases from V and 2 bases from J, leaving 11 bases between the germline ends. The germline V gene supplies CDR1 MGHDK and CDR2 SYGVNS. Using the deep immunoSEQ assay, TCR CDR3 regions were amplified from genomic DNA by multiplex PCR. Extracted genomic DNA from each cell subset was spread evenly across all wells of several immunoSEQ 96-well plates, with each plate serving as a replicate. Each replicate PCR for sorted subsets received approximately 200 ng genomic DNA, equal to 30,000 or so T cell genomes. Purified libraries were measured with a Qubit 3.0 fluorometer, size-checked on a Bioanalyzer 2100, and measured again with the KAPA Library Quantification kit. Every immunoSEQ 96-well plate was sequenced on a separate single-read 150-cycle Illumina NextSeq 550 flow cell. Turning to the authors' computational methods: Because the immunoSEQ output included only junctional sequences and no quality scores, the filtering could not be the same as the filtering used for full-length reads. Sequences were annotated with PyIR, a Python wrapper for IgBLAST v1.9, and V/J genes and CDR3 were assigned using IMGT germline references. Any read was removed if the V/J assignment was weak (E-value above 1e-6), the CDR3 was missing, or the read contained stop codons, out-of-frame junctions, or ambiguous translated residues. V3J clonotypes were defined as sequences sharing the same inferred V gene, J gene, and CDR3 amino acid sequence. To compute the percentage overlap between repertoires, the number of shared unique clonotypes was divided by the size of the smaller repertoire. RTK rarefaction, the Chao1 estimator, and Recon v2.1 estimates of unobserved clonotypes were used to assess repertoire richness. OLGA was used to compute generation probabilities for all TCRbeta clonotypes that the gDNA method yielded from a few donors. What TCRdb holds here is the immuneACCESS table cut down to in-frame rearrangements. Part of the clones is not present; checked against another copy, under half of the missing clones reflect an unresolved V gene, and the others are unexplained. Clonal size and the V and J genes are those of that table, whereas D and trimming came from the DNA. The sample yields more than 2 million clones; about 93% were counted once. Of the sample, around 1.8% falls within the top ten clones.

Sequenced input: naive CD8+ T cells from PBMCs. The intended sense of this specimen's cell subset or site label: CD45RA+CCR7+. The chain links TRBV25-1 with TRBJ2-7; there is no confident call for the D gene. The TCR was taken from a man in his late teens or twenties in good health. Some clones in this sample may be carry-over from other donors' samples. Here the CDR3 is given as CASSDAVTPYEQYF. DNA sequence: TGTGCCAGCAGTGACGCAGTGACTCCCTACGAGCAGTACTTC.